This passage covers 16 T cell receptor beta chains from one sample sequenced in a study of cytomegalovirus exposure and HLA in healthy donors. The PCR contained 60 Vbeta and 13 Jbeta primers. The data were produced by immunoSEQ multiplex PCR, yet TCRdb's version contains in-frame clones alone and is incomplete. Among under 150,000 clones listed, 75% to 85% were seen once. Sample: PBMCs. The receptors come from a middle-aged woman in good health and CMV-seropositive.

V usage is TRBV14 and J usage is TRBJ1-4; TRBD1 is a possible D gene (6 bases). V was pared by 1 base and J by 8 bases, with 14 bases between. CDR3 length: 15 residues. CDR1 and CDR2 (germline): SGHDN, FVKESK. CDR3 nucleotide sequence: TGTGCCAGCAGCCAAGGGTCAATCCAGGGGGAAAAACTGTTTTTT. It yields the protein CASSQGSIQGEKLFF.

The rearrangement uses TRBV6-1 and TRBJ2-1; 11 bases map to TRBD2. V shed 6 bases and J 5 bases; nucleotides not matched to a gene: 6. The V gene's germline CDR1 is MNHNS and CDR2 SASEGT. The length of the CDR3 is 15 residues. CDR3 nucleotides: TGTGCCAGCAGCCAAATAGCGGGGGGGCACAATGAGCAGTTCTTC. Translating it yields CASSQIAGGHNEQFF.

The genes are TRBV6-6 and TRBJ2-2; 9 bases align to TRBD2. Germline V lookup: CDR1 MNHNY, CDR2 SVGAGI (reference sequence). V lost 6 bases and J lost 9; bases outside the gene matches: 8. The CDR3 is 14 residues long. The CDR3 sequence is CASRRGGGARELFF. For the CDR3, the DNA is TGTGCCAGCAGAAGGGGCGGGGGGGCCCGGGAGCTGTTTTTT.

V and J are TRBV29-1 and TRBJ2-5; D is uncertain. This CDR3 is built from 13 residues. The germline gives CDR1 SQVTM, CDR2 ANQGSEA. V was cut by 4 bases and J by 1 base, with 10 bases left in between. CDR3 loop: CSVAEERQETQYF. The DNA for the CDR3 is TGCAGCGTTGCCGAGGAGCGCCAAGAGACCCAGTACTTC.

In nucleotides, the CDR3 is TGTGCCAGCAGCGGGACTAGAGCCTGGAGATTCACCGGGGAGCTGTTTTTT. It translates to CASSGTRAWRFTGELFF. This chain connects TRBV9 to TRBJ2-2; 7 nucleotides match TRBD2. V lost 3 bases, J lost 4 bases, and 12 bases stayed unmatched. Germline V lookup: CDR1 SGDLS, CDR2 YYNGEE. The CDR3 loop spans 17 amino acids. The entire variable domain, with the rest obtained from reference TRBV9 and TRBJ2-2, is as follows: DSGVTQTPKHLITATGQRVTLRCSPRSGDLSVYWYQQSLDQGLQFLIQYYNGEERAKGNILERFSAQQFPDLHSELNLSSLELGDSALYFCASSGTRAWRFTGELFFGEGSRLTVL.

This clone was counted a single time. DNA for the CDR3: TGTGCCAGCTCACTATTCGGGACTAGCGGGAACACCGGGGAGCTGTTTTTT. It specifies CASSLFGTSGNTGELFF. The chain combines TRBV18 with TRBJ2-2; 11 bases match TRBD2. Germline CDR1 KGHSH, CDR2 LQKENI. V dropped 4 bases and J dropped 1; count of bases not matched to a gene: 5. The CDR3 has 17 residues.

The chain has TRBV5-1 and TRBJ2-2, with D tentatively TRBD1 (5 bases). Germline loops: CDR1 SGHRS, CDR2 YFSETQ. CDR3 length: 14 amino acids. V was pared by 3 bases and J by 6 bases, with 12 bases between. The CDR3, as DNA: TGCGCCAGCAGCTCAAATCAGGGCCCCGGGGAGCTGTTTTTT. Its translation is CASSSNQGPGELFF.

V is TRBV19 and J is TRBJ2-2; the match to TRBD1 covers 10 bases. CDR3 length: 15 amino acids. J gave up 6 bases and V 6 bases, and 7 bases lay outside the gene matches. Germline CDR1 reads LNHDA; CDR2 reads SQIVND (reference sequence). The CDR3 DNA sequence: TGTGCCAGTAGCAGGGACAGGGGCGGTCCCGGGGAGCTGTTTTTT. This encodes CASSRDRGGPGELFF.

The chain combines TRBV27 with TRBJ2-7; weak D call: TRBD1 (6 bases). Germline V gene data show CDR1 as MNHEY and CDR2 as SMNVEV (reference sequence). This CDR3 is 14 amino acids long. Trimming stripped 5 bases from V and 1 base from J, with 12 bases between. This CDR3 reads CASSARGPSYEQYF. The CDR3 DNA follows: TGTGCCAGCAGTGCCAGGGGACCTTCCTACGAGCAGTACTTC.

CDR3 DNA: TGTGCCAGCAGCGTGGGCCTAGCCGCGGGCACCGGGGAGCTGTTTTTT. Translating gives CASSVGLAAGTGELFF. V gene TRBV9 combines with J gene TRBJ2-2; possibly TRBD2 for D (5 bases). Germline CDR1 is SGDLS and CDR2 is YYNGEE. CDR3 size: 16 residues. V lost 2 bases to trimming and J lost 4 bases, with 15 bases between them.

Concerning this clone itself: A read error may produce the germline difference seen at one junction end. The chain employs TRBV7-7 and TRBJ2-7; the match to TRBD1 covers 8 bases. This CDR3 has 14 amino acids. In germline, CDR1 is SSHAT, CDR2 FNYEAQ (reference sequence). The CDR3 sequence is CASSLGTGAYEQYF. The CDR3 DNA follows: TGTGCTAGCAGCTTAGGGACAGGAGCCTACGAGCAGTACTTC. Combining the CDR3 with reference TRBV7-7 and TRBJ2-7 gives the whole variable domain GAGVSQSPRYKVTKRGQDVTLRCDPISSHATLYWYQQALGQGPEFLTYFNYEAQPDKSGLPSDRFSAERPEGSISTLTIQRTEQRDSAMYRCASSLGTGAYEQYFGPGTRLTVT.

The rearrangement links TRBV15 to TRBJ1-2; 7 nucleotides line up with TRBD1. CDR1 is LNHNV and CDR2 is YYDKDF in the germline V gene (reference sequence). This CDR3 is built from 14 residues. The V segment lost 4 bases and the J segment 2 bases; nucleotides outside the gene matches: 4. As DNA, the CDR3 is TGTGCCACCAGCACCAGGACAGGCAACTATGGCTACACCTTC. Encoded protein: CATSTRTGNYGYTF. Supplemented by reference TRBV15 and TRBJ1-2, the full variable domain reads DAMVIQNPRYQVTQFGKPVTLSCSQTLNHNVMYWYQQKSSQAPKLLFHYYDKDFNNEADTPDNFQSRRPNTSFCFLDIRSPGLGDTAMYLCATSTRTGNYGYTFGSGTRLTVV.

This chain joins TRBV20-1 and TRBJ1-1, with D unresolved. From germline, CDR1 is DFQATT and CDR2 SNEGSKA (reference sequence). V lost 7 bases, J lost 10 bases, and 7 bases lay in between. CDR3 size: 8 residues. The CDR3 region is CSVSGAFF. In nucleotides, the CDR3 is TGCAGTGTCAGCGGAGCTTTCTTT.

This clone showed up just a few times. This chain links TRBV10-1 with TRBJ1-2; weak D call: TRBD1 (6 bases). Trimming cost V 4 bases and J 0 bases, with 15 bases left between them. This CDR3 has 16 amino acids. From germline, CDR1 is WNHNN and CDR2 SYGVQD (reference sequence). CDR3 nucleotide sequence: TGCGCCAGCAGTGCCTTCAAGGACAGTCCTAACTATGGCTACACCTTC. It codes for CASSAFKDSPNYGYTF.

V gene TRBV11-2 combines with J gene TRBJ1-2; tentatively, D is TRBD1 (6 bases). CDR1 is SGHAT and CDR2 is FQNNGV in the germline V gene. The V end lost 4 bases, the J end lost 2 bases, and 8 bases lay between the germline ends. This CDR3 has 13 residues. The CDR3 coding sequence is TGTGCCAGCAGCTCGACAGGCAACTATGGCTACACCTTC. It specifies CASSSTGNYGYTF. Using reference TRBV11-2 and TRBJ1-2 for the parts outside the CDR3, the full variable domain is EAGVAQSPRYKIIEKRQSVAFWCNPISGHATLYWYQQILGQGPKLLIQFQNNGVVDDSQLPKDRFSAERLKGVDSTLKIQPAKLEDSAVYLCASSSTGNYGYTFGSGTRLTVV.

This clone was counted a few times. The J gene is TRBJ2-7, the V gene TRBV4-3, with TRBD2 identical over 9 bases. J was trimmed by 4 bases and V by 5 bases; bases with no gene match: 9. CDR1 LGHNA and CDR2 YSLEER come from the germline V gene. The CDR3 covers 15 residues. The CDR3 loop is CASSNPSSGIYEQYF. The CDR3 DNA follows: TGCGCCAGCAGCAATCCTTCTAGCGGGATATACGAGCAGTACTTC.